The next 8 T cell receptor beta chains were all read from a single sample in a study of OX40 agonist ivuxolimab in advanced cancers. Clones were sequenced by immunoSEQ multiplex PCR, and TCRdb holds only the in-frame ones, with some missing. The profile shows about 60,000 clones, 83% of them singletons. Sequencing used CD4+ or CD8+ T cells sorted from blood, obtained in a trial of the OX40 agonist ivuxolimab. The receptor set was obtained from an adult with an advanced solid tumor such as melanoma, head and neck, liver or kidney cancer.

The chain has TRBV7-9 and TRBJ1-5, with D perhaps matching TRBD1 (5 bases). V was clipped by 0 bases and J by 6 bases, with 6 bases between them. In germline, CDR1 is SEHNR, CDR2 FQNEAQ (reference sequence). This CDR3 spans 13 amino acids. The CDR3 DNA sequence: TGTGCCAGCAGCTTAGCTGGGGGTCAGCCCCAGCATTTT. Its translation: CASSLAGGQPQHF.

The chain carries TRBV27 and TRBJ2-2; D may be TRBD2 (5 bases). This CDR3 comprises 17 residues. Germline V gene data show CDR1 as MNHEY and CDR2 as SMNVEV (reference sequence). V lost 0 bases, J lost 7 bases, and 18 bases lay in between. The CDR3 protein is CASSLSYTGMKGGELFF. The CDR3 DNA follows: TGTGCCAGCAGTTTATCGTATACGGGAATGAAGGGCGGGGAGCTGTTTTTT.

CDR3 residues: CASSFLWQGSSYEQYF. The CDR3 DNA reads as TGTGCCAGCAGTTTCCTTTGGCAGGGATCCTCCTACGAGCAGTACTTC. This sequence joins TRBV28 and TRBJ2-7; D may be TRBD1 (5 bases). This CDR3 has 16 amino acids. The V end lost 3 bases, the J end lost 0 bases, and 15 bases lay between the germline ends. Germline V gene data show CDR1 as MDHEN and CDR2 as SYDVKM.

This chain links TRBV19 with TRBJ2-7; possibly TRBD1 or TRBD2 for D (5 bases each). Trimming left V 5 bases short and J 3 bases short, with 14 bases between. Germline V gives CDR1 LNHDA, CDR2 SQIVND (reference sequence). The CDR3 has 14 amino acids. CDR3 nucleotide sequence: TGTGCCAGTAGTTCACCGGGGCTAATCTACGAGCAGTACTTC. Amino acids: CASSSPGLIYEQYF.

This clone appeared a single time. This chain uses TRBV27 with TRBJ2-1, with 12 bases that match TRBD2. With V trimmed by 3 bases and J by 4 bases, 10 bases remained unmatched. CDR3 size: 18 residues. The germline V gene has CDR1 MNHEY and CDR2 SMNVEV (reference sequence). This chain's CDR3 is CASSLTSGSKHLYNEQFF. As DNA, the CDR3 is TGTGCCAGCAGTTTGACTAGCGGGAGTAAGCACCTATACAATGAGCAGTTCTTC.

CDR3 coding DNA: TGTGCCAGCAGATCACGGCAGGGGGCGGATGGCTACACCTTC. Encoded protein: CASRSRQGADGYTF. The chain recombines TRBV6-5 with TRBJ1-2; 8 positions agree with TRBD1. This CDR3 region has 14 residues. J gave up 6 bases and V 6 bases, and 9 bases lay outside the gene matches. Germline CDR1 and CDR2: MNHEY and SVGAGI.

The table lists this clone with a count of one. The V and J genes are TRBV19 and TRBJ1-5, with unresolved D. The germline gives CDR1 LNHDA, CDR2 SQIVND (reference sequence). Trimming stripped 5 bases from V and 0 bases from J, with 17 bases between. CDR3 length equals 17 residues. CDR3 DNA sequence: TGTGCCAGTAGTCCCTGGACTGACGTTACTAGCAATCAGCCCCAGCATTTT. Its translation is CASSPWTDVTSNQPQHF.

CDR3 nucleotides: TGTGCCAGCAGTTACTCGATGAATGAGGGCTACGAGCAGTACTTC. This translates into CASSYSMNEGYEQYF. The V and J genes are TRBV6-6 and TRBJ2-7; D is possibly TRBD2 (5 bases). CDR1 MNHNY and CDR2 SVGAGI come from the germline V gene (reference sequence). The CDR3 has 15 amino acids. The V end lost 0 bases, the J end lost 3 bases, and 12 bases lay between the germline ends.